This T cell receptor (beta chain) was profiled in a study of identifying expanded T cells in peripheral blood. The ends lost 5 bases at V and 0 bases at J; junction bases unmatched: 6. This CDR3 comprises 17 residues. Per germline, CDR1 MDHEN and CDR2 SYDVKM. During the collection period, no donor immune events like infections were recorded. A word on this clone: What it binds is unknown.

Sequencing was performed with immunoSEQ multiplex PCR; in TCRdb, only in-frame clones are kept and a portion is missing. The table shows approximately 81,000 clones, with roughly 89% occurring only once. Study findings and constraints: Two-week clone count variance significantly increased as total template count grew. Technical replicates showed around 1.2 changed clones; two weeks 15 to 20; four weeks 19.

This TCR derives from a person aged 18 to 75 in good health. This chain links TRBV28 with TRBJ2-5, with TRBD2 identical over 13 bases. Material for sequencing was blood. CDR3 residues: CASSMGLAGKYQETQYF. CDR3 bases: TGTGCCAGCAGTATGGGACTAGCGGGAAAGTACCAAGAGACCCAGTACTTC.